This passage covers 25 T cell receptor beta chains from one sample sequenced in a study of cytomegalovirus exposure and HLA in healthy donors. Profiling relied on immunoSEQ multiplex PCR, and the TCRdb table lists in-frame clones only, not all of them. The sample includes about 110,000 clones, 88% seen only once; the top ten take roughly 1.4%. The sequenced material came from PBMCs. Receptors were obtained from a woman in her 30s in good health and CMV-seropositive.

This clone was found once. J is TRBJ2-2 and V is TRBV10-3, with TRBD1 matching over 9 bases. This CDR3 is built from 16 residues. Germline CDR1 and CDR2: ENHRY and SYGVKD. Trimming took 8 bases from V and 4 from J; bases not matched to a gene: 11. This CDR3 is CAIGDRVIRGTGELFF. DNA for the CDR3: TGTGCCATCGGGGACAGGGTTATAAGGGGCACCGGGGAGCTGTTTTTT.

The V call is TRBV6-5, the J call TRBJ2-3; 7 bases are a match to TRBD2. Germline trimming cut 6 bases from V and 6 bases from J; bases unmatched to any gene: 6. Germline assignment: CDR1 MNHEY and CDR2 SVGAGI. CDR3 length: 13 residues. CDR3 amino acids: CASRRTRSDTQYF. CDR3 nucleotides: TGTGCCAGCAGGCGGACTAGATCGGATACGCAGTATTTT.

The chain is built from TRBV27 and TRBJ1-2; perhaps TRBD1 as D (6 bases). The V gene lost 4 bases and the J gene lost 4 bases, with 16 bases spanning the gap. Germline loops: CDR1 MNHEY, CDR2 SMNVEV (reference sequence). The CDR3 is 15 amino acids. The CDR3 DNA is TGTGCCAGCAGTTCACTCCCCAGGGGCGCCTATGGCTACACCTTC. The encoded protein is CASSSLPRGAYGYTF.

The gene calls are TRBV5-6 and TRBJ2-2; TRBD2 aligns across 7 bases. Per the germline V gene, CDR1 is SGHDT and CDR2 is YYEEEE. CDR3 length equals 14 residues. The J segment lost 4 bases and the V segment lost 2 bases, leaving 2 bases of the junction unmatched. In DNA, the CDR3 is TGTGCCAGCAGCTTATCGGGGGGCACCGGGGAGCTGTTTTTT. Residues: CASSLSGGTGELFF.

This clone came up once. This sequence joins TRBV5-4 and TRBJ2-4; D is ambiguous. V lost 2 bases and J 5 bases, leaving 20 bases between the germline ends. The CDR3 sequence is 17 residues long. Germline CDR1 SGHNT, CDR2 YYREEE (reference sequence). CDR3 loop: CASSLETQRGFENIQYF. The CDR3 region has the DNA TGTGCCAGCAGCTTAGAGACTCAGAGAGGATTCGAAAACATTCAGTACTTC.

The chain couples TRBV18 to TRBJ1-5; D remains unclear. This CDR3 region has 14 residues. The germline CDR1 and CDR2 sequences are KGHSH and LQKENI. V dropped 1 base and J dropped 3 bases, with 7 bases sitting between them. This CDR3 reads CASSPLGNNQPQHF. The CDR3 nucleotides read TGTGCCAGCTCACCACTCGGGAACAATCAGCCCCAGCATTTT.

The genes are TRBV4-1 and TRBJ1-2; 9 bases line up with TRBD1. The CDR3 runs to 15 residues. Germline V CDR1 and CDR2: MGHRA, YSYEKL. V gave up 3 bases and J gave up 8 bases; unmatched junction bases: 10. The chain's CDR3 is CASSQPVQGAKGYTF. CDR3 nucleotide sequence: TGCGCCAGCAGCCAGCCGGTACAGGGGGCGAAAGGCTACACCTTC.

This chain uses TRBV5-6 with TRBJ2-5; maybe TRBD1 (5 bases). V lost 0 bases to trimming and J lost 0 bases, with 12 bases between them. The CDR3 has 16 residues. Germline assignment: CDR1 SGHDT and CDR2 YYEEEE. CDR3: CASSLGTTRYQETQYF. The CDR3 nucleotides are TGTGCCAGCAGCTTGGGGACAACAAGGTACCAAGAGACCCAGTACTTC.

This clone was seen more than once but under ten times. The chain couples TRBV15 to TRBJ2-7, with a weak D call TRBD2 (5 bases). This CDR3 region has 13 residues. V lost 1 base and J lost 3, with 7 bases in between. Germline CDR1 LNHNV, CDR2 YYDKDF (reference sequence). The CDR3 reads CATSRGAGYEQYF. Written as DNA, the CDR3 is TGTGCCACCAGCAGAGGGGCGGGCTACGAGCAGTACTTC.

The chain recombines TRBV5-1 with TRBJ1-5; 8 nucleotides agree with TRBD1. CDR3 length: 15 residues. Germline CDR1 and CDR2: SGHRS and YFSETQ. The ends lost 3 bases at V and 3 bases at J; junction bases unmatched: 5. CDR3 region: CASSYRGDYNQPQHF. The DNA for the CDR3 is TGCGCCAGCAGCTACAGGGGGGATTACAATCAGCCCCAGCATTTT.

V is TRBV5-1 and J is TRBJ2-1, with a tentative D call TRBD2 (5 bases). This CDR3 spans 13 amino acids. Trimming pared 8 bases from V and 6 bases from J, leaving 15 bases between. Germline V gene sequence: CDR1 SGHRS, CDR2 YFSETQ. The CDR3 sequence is CASGLLGSNEQFF. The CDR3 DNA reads TGCGCCAGTGGACTTCTAGGGAGCAATGAGCAGTTCTTC.

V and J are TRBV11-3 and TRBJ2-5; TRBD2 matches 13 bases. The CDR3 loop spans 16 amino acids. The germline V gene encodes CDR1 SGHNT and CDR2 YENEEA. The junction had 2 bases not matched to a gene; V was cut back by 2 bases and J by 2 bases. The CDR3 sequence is CASSLRTSGGQETQYF. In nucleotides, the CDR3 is TGTGCCAGCAGCTTACGGACTAGCGGGGGACAAGAGACCCAGTACTTC.

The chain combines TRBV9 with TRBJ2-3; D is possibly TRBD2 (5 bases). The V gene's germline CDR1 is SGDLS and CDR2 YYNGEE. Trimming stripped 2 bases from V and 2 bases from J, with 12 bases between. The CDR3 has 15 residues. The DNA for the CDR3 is TGTGCCAGCAGCGTCGGGGTCGGCCTCACAGATACGCAGTATTTT. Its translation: CASSVGVGLTDTQYF. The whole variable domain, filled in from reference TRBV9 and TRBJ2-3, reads DSGVTQTPKHLITATGQRVTLRCSPRSGDLSVYWYQQSLDQGLQFLIQYYNGEERAKGNILERFSAQQFPDLHSELNLSSLELGDSALYFCASSVGVGLTDTQYFGPGTRLTVL.

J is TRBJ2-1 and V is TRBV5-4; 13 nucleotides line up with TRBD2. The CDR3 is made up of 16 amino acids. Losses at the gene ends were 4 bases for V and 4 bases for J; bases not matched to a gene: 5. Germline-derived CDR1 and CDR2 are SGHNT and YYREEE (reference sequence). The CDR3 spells CASSPGTSGTYNEQFF. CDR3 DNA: TGTGCCAGCAGCCCAGGGACTAGCGGGACTTACAATGAGCAGTTCTTC.

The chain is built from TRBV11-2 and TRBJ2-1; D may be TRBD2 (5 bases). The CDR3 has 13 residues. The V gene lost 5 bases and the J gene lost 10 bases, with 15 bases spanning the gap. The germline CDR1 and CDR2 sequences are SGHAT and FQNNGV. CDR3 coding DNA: TGTGCCAGCAGCCCTTCGGGAATTCCGGAGCAGTTCTTC. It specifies CASSPSGIPEQFF.

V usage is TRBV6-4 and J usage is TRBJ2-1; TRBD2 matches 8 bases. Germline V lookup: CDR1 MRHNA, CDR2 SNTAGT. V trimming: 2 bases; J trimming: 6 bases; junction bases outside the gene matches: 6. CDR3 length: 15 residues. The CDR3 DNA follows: TGTGCCAGCAGTGACCGGCTAGCGGGCTTCAATGAGCAGTTCTTC. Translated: CASSDRLAGFNEQFF.

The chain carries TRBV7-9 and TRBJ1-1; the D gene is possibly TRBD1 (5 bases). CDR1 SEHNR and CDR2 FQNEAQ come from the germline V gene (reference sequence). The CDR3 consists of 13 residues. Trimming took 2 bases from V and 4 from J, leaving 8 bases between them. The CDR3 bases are TGTGCCAGCAGCTTACTAGGGGCCACTGAAGCTTTCTTT. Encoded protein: CASSLLGATEAFF.

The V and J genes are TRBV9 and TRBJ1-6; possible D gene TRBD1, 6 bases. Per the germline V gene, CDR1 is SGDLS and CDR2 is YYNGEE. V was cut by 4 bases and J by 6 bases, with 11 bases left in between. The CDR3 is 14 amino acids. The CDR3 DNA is TGTGCCAGCAGCCAAAGGACAGTTAATTCACCCCTCCACTTT. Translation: CASSQRTVNSPLHF.

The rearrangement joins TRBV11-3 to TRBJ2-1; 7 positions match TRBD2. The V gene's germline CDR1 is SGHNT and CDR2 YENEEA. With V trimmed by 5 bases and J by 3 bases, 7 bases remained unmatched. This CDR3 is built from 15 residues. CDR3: CASSLTSVDYNEQFF. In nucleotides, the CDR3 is TGTGCCAGCAGCCTAACTAGCGTGGACTACAATGAGCAGTTCTTC.

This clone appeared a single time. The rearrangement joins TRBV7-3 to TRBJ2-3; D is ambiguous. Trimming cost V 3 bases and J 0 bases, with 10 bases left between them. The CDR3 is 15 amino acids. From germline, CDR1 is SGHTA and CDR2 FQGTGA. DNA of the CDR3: TGTGCCAGCAGCTTTGGCGGCCCTAGCACAGATACGCAGTATTTT. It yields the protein CASSFGGPSTDTQYF.

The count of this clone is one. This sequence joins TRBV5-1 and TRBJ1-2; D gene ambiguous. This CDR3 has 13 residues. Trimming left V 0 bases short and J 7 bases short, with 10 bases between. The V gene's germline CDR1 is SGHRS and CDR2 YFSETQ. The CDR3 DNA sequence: TGCGCCAGCAGCTTGGATCCGGTTCGTGGCTACACCTTC. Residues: CASSLDPVRGYTF.

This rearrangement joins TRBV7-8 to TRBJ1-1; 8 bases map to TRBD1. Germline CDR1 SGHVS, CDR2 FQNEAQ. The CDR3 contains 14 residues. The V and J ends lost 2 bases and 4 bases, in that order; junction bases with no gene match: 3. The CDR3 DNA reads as TGTGCCAGCAGCTTAAGACAGGGGCTCACTGAAGCTTTCTTT. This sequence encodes CASSLRQGLTEAFF.

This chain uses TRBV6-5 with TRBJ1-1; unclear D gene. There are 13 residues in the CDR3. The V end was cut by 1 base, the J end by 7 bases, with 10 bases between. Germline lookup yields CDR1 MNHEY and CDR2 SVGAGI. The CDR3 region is CASSYWSRGEAFF. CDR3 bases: TGTGCCAGCAGTTACTGGTCCCGGGGTGAAGCTTTCTTT.

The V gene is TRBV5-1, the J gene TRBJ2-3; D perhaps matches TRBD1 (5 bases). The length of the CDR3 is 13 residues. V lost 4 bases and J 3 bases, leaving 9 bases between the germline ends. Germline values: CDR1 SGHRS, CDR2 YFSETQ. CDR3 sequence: CASSVAGTDTQYF. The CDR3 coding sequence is TGCGCCAGCAGCGTAGCAGGGACAGATACGCAGTATTTT.

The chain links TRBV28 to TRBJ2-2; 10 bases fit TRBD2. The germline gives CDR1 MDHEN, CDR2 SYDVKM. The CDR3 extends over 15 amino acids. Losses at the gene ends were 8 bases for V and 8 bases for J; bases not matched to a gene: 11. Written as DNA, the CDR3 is TGTGCCAGCTCCTCAGCGGGAGGGCCCGCTGGGGAGCTGTTTTTT. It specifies CASSSAGGPAGELFF.